Listed below are T cell receptor beta chains from one sample, sequenced in a study of neurological immune-mediated disorders. TCRdb reprocessed the 5' RACE reads with MiXCR, giving one entry per CDR3 protein. Of 59,000 or so distinct CDR3 sequences listed, about an eighth were seen once; the top ten hold approximately 11%. Sequences were obtained from PBMCs. The receptors come from a woman aged 60-75 years with HTLV-1-associated myelopathy (HAM/TSP). CDR3s include the opening cysteine and the closing phenylalanine or tryptophan. A D gene is named only where the DNA matches it firmly. Rows may omit the clone size; those that give it use once, few, many or a size class.

clone_size: .
j_call: TRBJ2-4
v_call: TRBV20-1
d_call: .
cdr3_nt: TGCAGTGCTAGAGTTGAGGGAGCCAAAAACATTCAGTACTTC
cdr3_aa: CSARVEGAKNIQYF

clone_size: many
j_call: TRBJ1-2
v_call: TRBV29-1
d_call: .
cdr3_nt: TGCAGCACTGGGGAAGAGGTGGAAGGGAGCTACACCTTC
cdr3_aa: CSTGEEVEGSYTF

clone_size: many
j_call: TRBJ2-3
v_call: TRBV6-5
d_call: TRBD1
cdr3_nt: TGTGCCAGCAGTTACTCAACGGGACAGGGCAACACAGATACGCAGTATTTT
cdr3_aa: CASSYSTGQGNTDTQYF

clone_size: many
j_call: TRBJ2-7
v_call: TRBV20-1
d_call: TRBD2
cdr3_nt: TGCAGTGCACAAATCGGGACTAGCGAGTCCTACGAGCAGTACTTC
cdr3_aa: CSAQIGTSESYEQYF

clone_size: many
j_call: TRBJ2-1
v_call: TRBV27
d_call: .
cdr3_nt: TGTGCCAGCAGTTTACGGATTAGCTCCTACAATGAGCAGTTCTTC
cdr3_aa: CASSLRISSYNEQFF

clone_size: many
j_call: TRBJ1-2
v_call: TRBV4-1
d_call: .
cdr3_nt: TGCGCCAGCAGCCAAGAAGAGGGGAACTATGGCTACACCTTC
cdr3_aa: CASSQEEGNYGYTF

clone_size: .
j_call: TRBJ2-1
v_call: TRBV6-2/TRBV6-3
d_call: .
cdr3_nt: TGTGCCAGCAGCGGGGCCACCAGCTACAATGAGCAGTTCTTC
cdr3_aa: CASSGATSYNEQFF

clone_size: .
j_call: TRBJ1-4
v_call: TRBV7-9
d_call: TRBD1
cdr3_nt: TGTGCCAGCAGCCCCCCCTCGGACAGGATAAAACTGTTTTTT
cdr3_aa: CASSPPSDRIKLFF

clone_size: many
j_call: TRBJ1-4
v_call: TRBV10-2
d_call: TRBD1
cdr3_nt: TGCGCCAGCAGTGAACCAGGGGGGCAAGGGGAAAAACTGTTTTTT
cdr3_aa: CASSEPGGQGEKLFF

clone_size: .
j_call: TRBJ1-1
v_call: TRBV5-1
d_call: .
cdr3_nt: TGCGCCAGCAGCTTGGCCCAGCCCACTCTGAACACTGAAGCTTTCTTT
cdr3_aa: CASSLAQPTLNTEAFF

clone_size: many
j_call: TRBJ2-1
v_call: TRBV6-5
d_call: .
cdr3_nt: TGTGCCAGCAGAGGACAGCCTTTTGAGCAGTTCTTC
cdr3_aa: CASRGQPFEQFF

clone_size: many
j_call: TRBJ2-7
v_call: TRBV29-1
d_call: TRBD1
cdr3_nt: TGCAGCGTCAGGACAGGGGCGATATACGAGCAGTACTTC
cdr3_aa: CSVRTGAIYEQYF

clone_size: .
j_call: TRBJ2-7
v_call: TRBV20-1
d_call: .
cdr3_nt: TGCAGTGCTAGGGGCCGGGAGAGCTCCTACGAGCAGTACTTC
cdr3_aa: CSARGRESSYEQYF

clone_size: few
j_call: TRBJ2-1
v_call: TRBV12-3/TRBV12-4
d_call: .
cdr3_nt: TGTGCCAGCAGTTGGGACTCCACGAGCGATGAGCAGTTCTTC
cdr3_aa: CASSWDSTSDEQFF

clone_size: many
j_call: TRBJ1-2
v_call: TRBV10-3
d_call: TRBD1
cdr3_nt: TGTGCCACAACGAACCGGGACAGGGGTAACTATGGCTACACCTTC
cdr3_aa: CATTNRDRGNYGYTF

clone_size: few
j_call: TRBJ2-7
v_call: TRBV20-1
d_call: .
cdr3_nt: TGCAGTGCTTCGCGGGACGGTCGAAACTACGAGCAGTACTTC
cdr3_aa: CSASRDGRNYEQYF

clone_size: few
j_call: TRBJ2-7
v_call: TRBV6-2/TRBV6-3
d_call: TRBD2
cdr3_nt: TGTGCCAGCAGACTCCTAGCGGGAGTTGCCTACGAGCAGTACTTC
cdr3_aa: CASRLLAGVAYEQYF

clone_size: many
j_call: TRBJ2-2
v_call: TRBV5-1
d_call: .
cdr3_nt: TGCGCCAGCAGCTTTAAGGGAGCTATGGGCACCGGGGAGCTGTTTTTT
cdr3_aa: CASSFKGAMGTGELFF

clone_size: .
j_call: TRBJ2-2
v_call: TRBV7-6
d_call: TRBD2
cdr3_nt: TGTGCCAGCAGCTTTATACGCACTAGCGGGAGTTTGGGCACCGGGGAGCTGTTTTTT
cdr3_aa: CASSFIRTSGSLGTGELFF

clone_size: many
j_call: TRBJ2-2
v_call: TRBV9
d_call: .
cdr3_nt: TGTGCCAGCAGCGTAGCGGGGAGGGAGCTGTTTTTT
cdr3_aa: CASSVAGRELFF

clone_size: many
j_call: TRBJ2-1
v_call: TRBV13
d_call: .
cdr3_nt: TGTGCCAGCAGCTTAGGCTTTAGGACAGATGAATACAATGAGCAGTTCTTC
cdr3_aa: CASSLGFRTDEYNEQFF

clone_size: many
j_call: TRBJ2-2
v_call: TRBV5-5
d_call: .
cdr3_nt: TGTGCCAGCAGCTTGGATCCGGGAGCGTACACCGGGGAGCTGTTTTTT
cdr3_aa: CASSLDPGAYTGELFF

clone_size: medium-sized
j_call: TRBJ2-5
v_call: TRBV29-1
d_call: .
cdr3_nt: TGCAGCGTTCAAGCCGGGGGGCGTGAGACCCAGTACTTC
cdr3_aa: CSVQAGGRETQYF

clone_size: many
j_call: TRBJ2-3
v_call: TRBV5-1
d_call: TRBD2
cdr3_nt: TGCGCCAGCAGCATGACTAGCGGAAAGACAGATACGCAGTATTTT
cdr3_aa: CASSMTSGKTDTQYF

clone_size: many
j_call: TRBJ2-7
v_call: TRBV5-1
d_call: TRBD2
cdr3_nt: TGCGCCAGCAGCTTGATGGGCGGGAGCTCCTACGAGCAGTACTTC
cdr3_aa: CASSLMGGSSYEQYF

clone_size: many
j_call: TRBJ2-1
v_call: TRBV29-1
d_call: .
cdr3_nt: TGCAGCGTTGGTGAGCGGACGAACAATGAGCAGTTCTTC
cdr3_aa: CSVGERTNNEQFF

clone_size: many
j_call: TRBJ1-1
v_call: TRBV10-3
d_call: .
cdr3_nt: TGTGCCATCAGTGACAGGCCCTCTGAAGCTTTCTTT
cdr3_aa: CAISDRPSEAFF